The T cell receptor (beta chain) described here comes from a study of blood T cell repertoires in COVID-19. Profiling relied on immunoSEQ multiplex PCR, and the TCRdb table lists in-frame clones only, not all of them. The sample includes approximately 46,000 clones, roughly 88% of them seen just once. CDR3 size: 19 residues. V lost 4 bases, J lost 4 bases, and 14 bases stayed unmatched. Germline CDR1 and CDR2: SGHTA and FQGNSA. Sequences were obtained from peripheral blood. The TCR sequence derives from a human donor in a cohort sampled during active COVID-19. This rearrangement joins TRBV7-2 to TRBJ2-1, with 12 bases matching TRBD2. As DNA, the CDR3 is TGTGCCAGCAGCTCCGGGACAAGACTAGCGGGGGAACCGTACAATGAGCAGTTCTTC. Its translation is CASSSGTRLAGEPYNEQFF.